The source of this TCR beta chain is a study of blood T cell repertoires in COVID-19. Study details: T cells, B-cell-depleted T cells, or PBMCs provided the cDNA or gDNA that served as material.

The germline CDR1 and CDR2 sequences are SGHAT and FQNNGV. This CDR3 is 16 amino acids long. The V gene end was trimmed by 5 bases and the J gene end by 4 bases; junction bases not matched to a gene: 11. Assay used: immunoSEQ multiplex PCR; TCRdb lists only in-frame clones, some missing. The data show some 110,000 clones, 82% seen once. The rearrangement links TRBV11-2 to TRBJ2-1, with TRBD2 identical over 7 bases. The receptor comes from a man in his 60s with acute or convalescent COVID-19. The sample was peripheral blood. CDR3: CASSLVSGWAYNEQFF. The DNA for the CDR3 is TGTGCCAGCAGCCTAGTTAGCGGGTGGGCTTACAATGAGCAGTTCTTC. Using reference TRBV11-2 and TRBJ2-1 for the parts outside the CDR3, the full variable domain is EAGVAQSPRYKIIEKRQSVAFWCNPISGHATLYWYQQILGQGPKLLIQFQNNGVVDDSQLPKDRFSAERLKGVDSTLKIQPAKLEDSAVYLCASSLVSGWAYNEQFFGPGTRLTVL.